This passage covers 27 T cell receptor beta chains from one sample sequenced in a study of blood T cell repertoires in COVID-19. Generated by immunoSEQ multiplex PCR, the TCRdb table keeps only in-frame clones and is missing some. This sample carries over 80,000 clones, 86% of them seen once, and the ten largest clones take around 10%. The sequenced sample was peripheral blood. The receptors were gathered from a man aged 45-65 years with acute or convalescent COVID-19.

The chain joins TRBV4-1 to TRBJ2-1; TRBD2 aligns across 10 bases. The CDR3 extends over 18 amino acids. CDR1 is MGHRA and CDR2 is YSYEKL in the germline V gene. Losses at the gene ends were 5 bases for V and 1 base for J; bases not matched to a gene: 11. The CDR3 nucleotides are TGCGCCAGCAGCAGGCTAGCGGGAGAGAGCGGGTCCTACAATGAGCAGTTCTTC. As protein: CASSRLAGESGSYNEQFF.

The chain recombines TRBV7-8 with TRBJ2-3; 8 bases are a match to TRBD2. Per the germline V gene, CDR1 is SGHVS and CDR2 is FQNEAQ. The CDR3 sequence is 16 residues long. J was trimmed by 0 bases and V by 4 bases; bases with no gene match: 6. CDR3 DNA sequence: TGTGCCAGCAGCTCCCAAGCGGGAGTAAGCACAGATACGCAGTATTTT. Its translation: CASSSQAGVSTDTQYF.

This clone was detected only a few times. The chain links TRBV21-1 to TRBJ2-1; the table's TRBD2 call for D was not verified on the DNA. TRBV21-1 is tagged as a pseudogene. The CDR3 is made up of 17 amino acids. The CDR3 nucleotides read TGTGCCAGCAGCTCCGAGGGAACTAGCGGGAGCCCCAATGAGCAGTTCTTC. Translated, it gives CASSSEGTSGSPNEQFF.

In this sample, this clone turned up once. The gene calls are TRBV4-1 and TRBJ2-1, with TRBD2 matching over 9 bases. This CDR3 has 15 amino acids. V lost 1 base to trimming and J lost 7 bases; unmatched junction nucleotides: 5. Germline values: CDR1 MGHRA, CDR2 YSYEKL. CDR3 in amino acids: CASSQVGSGGNEQFF. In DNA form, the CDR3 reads TGCGCCAGCAGCCAAGTCGGTAGCGGGGGAAATGAGCAGTTCTTC.

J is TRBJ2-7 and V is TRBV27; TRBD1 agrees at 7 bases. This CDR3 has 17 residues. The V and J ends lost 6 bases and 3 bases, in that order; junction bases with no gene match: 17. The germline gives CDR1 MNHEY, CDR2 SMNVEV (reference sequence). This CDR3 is CASSQGSPGTDLYEQYF. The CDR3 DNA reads TGTGCCAGCAGCCAAGGGTCCCCCGGGACAGACCTCTACGAGCAGTACTTC.

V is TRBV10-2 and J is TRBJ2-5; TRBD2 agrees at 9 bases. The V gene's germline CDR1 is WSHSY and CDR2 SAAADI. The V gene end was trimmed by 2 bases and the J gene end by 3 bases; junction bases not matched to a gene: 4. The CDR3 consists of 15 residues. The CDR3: CASSERGGGEETQYF. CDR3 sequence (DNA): TGCGCCAGCAGTGAGAGAGGCGGGGGGGAAGAGACCCAGTACTTC.

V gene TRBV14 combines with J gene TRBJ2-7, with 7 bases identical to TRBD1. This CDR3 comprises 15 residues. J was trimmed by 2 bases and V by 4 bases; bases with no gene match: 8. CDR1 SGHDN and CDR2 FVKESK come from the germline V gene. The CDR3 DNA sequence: TGTGCCAGCAGCCCGTATAGGGACAGCACCTACGAGCAGTACTTC. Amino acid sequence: CASSPYRDSTYEQYF.

The CDR3 spells CASSPSGQSYEQYF. CDR3 bases: TGTGCCAGCAGTCCATCGGGACAGTCCTACGAGCAGTACTTC. The rearrangement uses TRBV27 and TRBJ2-7; 7 bases are shared with TRBD1. V lost 5 bases to trimming and J lost 1 base; unmatched junction nucleotides: 5. The CDR3 contains 14 residues. The V gene's germline CDR1 is MNHEY and CDR2 SMNVEV (reference sequence).

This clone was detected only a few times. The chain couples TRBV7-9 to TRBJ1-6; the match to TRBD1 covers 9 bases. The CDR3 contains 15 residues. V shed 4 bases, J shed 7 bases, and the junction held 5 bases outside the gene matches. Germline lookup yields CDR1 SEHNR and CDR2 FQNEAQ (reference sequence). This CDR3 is CASSSQGAGNSPLHF. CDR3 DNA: TGTGCCAGCAGCTCACAGGGGGCAGGGAATTCACCCCTCCACTTT.

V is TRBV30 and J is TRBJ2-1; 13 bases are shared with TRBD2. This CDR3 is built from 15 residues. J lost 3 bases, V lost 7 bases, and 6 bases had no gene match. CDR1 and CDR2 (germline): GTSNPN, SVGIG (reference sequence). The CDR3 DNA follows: TGTGCCTCTAGGACTAGCGGGAGCTTCTACAATGAGCAGTTCTTC. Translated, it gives CASRTSGSFYNEQFF.

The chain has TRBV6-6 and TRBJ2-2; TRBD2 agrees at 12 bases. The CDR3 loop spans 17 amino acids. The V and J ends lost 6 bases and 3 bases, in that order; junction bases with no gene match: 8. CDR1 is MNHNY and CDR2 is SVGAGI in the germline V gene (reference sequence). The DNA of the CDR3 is TGTGCCAGCAGACGACGACTAGCGGGAGCGGACACCGGGGAGCTGTTTTTT. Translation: CASRRRLAGADTGELFF.

CDR3 nucleotide sequence: TGTGCCAGCAGTGGACAGGCAAACACTGAAGCTTTCTTT. Its protein is CASSGQANTEAFF. V usage is TRBV2 and J usage is TRBJ1-1; D is possibly TRBD1 (6 bases). This CDR3 is 13 amino acids long. CDR1 SNHLY and CDR2 FYNNEI come from the germline V gene. Trimming left V 4 bases short and J 2 bases short, with 8 bases between.

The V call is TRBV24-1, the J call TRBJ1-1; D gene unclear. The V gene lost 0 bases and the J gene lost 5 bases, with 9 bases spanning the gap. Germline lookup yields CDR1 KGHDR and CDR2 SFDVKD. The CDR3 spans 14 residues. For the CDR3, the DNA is TGTGCCACCAGTGATTTGCGGGAGAGGACTGAAGCTTTCTTT. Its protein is CATSDLRERTEAFF.

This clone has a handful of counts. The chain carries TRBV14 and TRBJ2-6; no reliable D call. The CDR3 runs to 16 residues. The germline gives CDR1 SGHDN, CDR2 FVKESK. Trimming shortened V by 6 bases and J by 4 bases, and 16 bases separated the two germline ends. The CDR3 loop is CASRRGKVLGANVLTF. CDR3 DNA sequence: TGTGCCAGCAGAAGAGGAAAGGTCCTCGGGGCCAACGTCCTGACTTTC.

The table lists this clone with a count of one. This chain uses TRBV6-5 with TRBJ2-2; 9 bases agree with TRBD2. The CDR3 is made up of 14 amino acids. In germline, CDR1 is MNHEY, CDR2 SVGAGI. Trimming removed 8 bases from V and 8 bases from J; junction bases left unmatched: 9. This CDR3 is CASLPGLARGELFF. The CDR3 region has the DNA TGTGCCAGCCTTCCGGGACTAGCTAGGGGGGAGCTGTTTTTT.

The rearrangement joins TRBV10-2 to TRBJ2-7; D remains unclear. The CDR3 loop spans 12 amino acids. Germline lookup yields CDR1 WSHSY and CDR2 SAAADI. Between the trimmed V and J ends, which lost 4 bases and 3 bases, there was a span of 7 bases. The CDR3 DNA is TGCGCCAGCAGTGGAAGCCTCTACGAGCAGTACTTC. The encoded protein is CASSGSLYEQYF.

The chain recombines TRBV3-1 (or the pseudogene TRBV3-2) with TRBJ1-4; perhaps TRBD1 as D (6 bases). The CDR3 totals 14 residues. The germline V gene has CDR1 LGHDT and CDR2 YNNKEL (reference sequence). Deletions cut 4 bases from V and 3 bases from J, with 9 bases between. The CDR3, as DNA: TGTGCCAGCAGCCTACAGGGTGCTAATGAAAAACTGTTTTTT. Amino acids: CASSLQGANEKLFF.

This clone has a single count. This CDR3 is CASTPLRSGNNEQFF. The CDR3 DNA follows: TGCGCCAGCACCCCCCTACGGAGCGGGAACAATGAGCAGTTCTTC. V usage is TRBV5-1 and J usage is TRBJ2-1; 7 bases fit TRBD2. The V segment lost 6 bases and the J segment 5 bases; nucleotides outside the gene matches: 11. This CDR3 contains 15 residues. Per germline, CDR1 SGHRS and CDR2 YFSETQ.

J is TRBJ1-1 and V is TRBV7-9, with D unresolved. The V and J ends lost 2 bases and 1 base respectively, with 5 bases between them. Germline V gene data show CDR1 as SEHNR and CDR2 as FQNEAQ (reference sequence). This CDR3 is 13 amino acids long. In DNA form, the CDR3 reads TGTGCCAGCAGCTTAACAGAGAACACTGAAGCTTTCTTT. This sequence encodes CASSLTENTEAFF.

The CDR3 here is CASSLTSGSSEFF. In DNA, the CDR3 is TGTGCCAGCAGCTTAACTAGCGGGAGCTCGGAGTTCTTC. The rearrangement uses TRBV7-9 and TRBJ2-1, with 11 bases that match TRBD2. V trimming: 2 bases; J trimming: 14 bases; junction bases outside the gene matches: 5. The CDR3 contains 13 residues. Germline loops: CDR1 SEHNR, CDR2 FQNEAQ (reference sequence).

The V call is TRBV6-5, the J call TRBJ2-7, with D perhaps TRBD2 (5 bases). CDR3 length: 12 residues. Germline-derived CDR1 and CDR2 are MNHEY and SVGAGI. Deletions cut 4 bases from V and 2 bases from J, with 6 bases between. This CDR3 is CASSSGTYEQYF. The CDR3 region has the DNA TGTGCCAGCAGTTCCGGGACCTACGAGCAGTACTTC.

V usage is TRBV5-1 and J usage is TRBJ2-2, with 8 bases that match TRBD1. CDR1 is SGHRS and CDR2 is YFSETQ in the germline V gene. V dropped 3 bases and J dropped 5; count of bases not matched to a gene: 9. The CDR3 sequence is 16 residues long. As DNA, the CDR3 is TGCGCCAGCAGCTCCATGACAGGGGTGAGGACCGGGGAGCTGTTTTTT. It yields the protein CASSSMTGVRTGELFF.

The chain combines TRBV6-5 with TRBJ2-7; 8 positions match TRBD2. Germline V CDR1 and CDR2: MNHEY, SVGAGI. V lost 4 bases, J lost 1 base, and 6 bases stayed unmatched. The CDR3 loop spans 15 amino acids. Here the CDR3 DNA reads TGTGCCAGCAGTTTTAATAGCGGGGTTTCCTACGAGCAGTACTTC. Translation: CASSFNSGVSYEQYF.

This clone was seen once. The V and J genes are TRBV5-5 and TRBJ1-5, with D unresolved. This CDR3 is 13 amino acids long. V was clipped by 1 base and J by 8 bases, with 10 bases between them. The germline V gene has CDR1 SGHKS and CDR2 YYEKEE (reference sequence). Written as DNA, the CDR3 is TGTGCCAGCAGCTTGTCGGTTCCCGAGCCCCAGCATTTT. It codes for CASSLSVPEPQHF.

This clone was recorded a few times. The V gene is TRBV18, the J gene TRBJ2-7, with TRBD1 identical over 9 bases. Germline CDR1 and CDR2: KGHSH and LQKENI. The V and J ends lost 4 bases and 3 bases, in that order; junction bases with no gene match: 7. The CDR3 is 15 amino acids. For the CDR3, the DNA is TGTGCCAGCTCACGACAGCCGGGACAGGGCTACGAGCAGTACTTC. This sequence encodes CASSRQPGQGYEQYF.

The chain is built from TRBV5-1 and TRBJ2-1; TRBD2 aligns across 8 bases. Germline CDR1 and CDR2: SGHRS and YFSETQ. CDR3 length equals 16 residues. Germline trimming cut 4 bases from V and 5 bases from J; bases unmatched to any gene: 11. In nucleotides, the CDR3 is TGCGCCAGCAGCCCCCTTTTGATAGCGGGAAACAATGAGCAGTTCTTC. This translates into CASSPLLIAGNNEQFF.

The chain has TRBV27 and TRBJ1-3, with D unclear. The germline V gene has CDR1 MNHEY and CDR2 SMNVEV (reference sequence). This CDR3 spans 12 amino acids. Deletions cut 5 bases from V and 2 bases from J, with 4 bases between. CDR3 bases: TGTGCCAGCAGTAGCCCTGGAAACACCATATATTTT. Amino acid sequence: CASSSPGNTIYF.